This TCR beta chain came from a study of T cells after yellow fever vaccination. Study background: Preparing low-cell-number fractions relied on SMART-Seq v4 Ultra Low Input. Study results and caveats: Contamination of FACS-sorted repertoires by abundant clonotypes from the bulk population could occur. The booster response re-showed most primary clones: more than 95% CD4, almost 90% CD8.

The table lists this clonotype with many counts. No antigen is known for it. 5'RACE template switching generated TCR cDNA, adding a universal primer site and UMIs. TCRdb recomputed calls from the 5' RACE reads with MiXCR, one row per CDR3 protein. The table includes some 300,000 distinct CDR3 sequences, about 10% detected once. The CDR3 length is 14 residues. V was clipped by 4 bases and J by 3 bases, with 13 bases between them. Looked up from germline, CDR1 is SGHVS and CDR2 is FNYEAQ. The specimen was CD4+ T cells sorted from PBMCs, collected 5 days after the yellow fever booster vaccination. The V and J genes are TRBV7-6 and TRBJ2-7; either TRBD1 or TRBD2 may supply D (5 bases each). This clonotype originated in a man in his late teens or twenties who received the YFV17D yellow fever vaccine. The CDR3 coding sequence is TGTGCCAGCAGCTCCCGGGACCGTAACTACGAGCAGTACTTC. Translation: CASSSRDRNYEQYF.